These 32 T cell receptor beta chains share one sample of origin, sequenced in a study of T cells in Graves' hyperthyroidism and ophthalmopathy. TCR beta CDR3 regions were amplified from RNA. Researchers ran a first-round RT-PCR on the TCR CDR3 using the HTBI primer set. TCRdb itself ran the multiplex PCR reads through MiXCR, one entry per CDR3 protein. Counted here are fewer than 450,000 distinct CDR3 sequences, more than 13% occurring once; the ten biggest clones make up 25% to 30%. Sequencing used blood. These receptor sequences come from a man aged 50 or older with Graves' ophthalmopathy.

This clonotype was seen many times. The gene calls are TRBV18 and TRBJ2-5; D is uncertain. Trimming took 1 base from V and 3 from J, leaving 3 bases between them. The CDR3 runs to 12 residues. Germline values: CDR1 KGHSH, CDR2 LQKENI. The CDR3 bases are TGTGCCAGCTCACCACAGGAAGAGACCCAGTACTTC. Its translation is CASSPQEETQYF.

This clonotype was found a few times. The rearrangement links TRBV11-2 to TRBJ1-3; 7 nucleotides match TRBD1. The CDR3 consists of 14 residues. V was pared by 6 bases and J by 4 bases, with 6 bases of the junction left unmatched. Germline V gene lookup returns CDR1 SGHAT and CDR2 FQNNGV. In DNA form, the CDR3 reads TGTGCCAGCAGTAGCAGGGGGGCCGGAAACACCATATATTTT. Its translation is CASSSRGAGNTIYF.

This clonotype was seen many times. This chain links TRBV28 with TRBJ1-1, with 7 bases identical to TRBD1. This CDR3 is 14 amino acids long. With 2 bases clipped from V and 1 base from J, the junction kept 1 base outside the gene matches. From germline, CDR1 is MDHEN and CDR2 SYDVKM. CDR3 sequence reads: CASSLQGGNTEAFF. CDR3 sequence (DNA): TGTGCCAGCAGTTTACAGGGGGGGAACACTGAAGCTTTCTTT.

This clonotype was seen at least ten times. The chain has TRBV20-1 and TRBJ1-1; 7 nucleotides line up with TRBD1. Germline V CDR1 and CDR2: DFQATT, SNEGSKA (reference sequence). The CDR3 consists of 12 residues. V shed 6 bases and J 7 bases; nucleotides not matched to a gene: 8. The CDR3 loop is CSANRDSNEAFF. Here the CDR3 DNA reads TGCAGTGCCAACCGGGACAGCAATGAAGCTTTCTTT.

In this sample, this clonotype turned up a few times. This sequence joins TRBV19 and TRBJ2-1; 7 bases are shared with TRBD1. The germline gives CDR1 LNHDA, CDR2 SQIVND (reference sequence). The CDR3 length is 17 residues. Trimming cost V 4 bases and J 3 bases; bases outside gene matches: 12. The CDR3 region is CASSTLPGQTIYNEQFF. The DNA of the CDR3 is TGTGCCAGTAGTACTCTACCGGGACAGACAATCTACAATGAGCAGTTCTTC.

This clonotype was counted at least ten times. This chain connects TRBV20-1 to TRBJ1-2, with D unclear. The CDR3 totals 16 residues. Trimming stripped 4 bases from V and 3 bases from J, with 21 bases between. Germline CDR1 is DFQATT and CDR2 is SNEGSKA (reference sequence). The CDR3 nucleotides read TGCAGTGCTAACCATCGCCGGGCGCAGCACGACTATGGCTACACCTTC. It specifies CSANHRRAQHDYGYTF.

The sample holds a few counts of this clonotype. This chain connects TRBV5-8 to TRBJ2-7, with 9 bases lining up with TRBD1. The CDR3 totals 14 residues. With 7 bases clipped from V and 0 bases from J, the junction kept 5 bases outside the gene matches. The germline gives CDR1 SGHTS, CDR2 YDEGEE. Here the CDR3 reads CASARQGGSYEQYF. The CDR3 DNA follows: TGTGCCAGCGCGAGACAGGGGGGCTCCTACGAGCAGTACTTC.

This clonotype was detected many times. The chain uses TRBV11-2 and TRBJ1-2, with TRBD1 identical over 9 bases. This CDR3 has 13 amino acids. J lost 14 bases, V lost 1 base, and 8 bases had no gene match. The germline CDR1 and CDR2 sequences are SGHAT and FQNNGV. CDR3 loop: CASSLGQQGAETF. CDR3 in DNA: TGTGCCAGCAGCTTAGGACAACAGGGGGCGGAGACCTTC. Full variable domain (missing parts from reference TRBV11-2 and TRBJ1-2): EAGVAQSPRYKIIEKRQSVAFWCNPISGHATLYWYQQILGQGPKLLIQFQNNGVVDDSQLPKDRFSAERLKGVDSTLKIQPAKLEDSAVYLCASSLGQQGAETFGSGTRLTVV.

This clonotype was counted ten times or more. The CDR3 loop is CASSLRPWTQNTGELFF. DNA for the CDR3: TGTGCCAGCAGTTTACGCCCCTGGACACAGAACACCGGGGAGCTGTTTTTT. V and J are TRBV12-3 or TRBV12-4 and TRBJ2-2; weak D call: TRBD1 (5 bases). The germline V and J ends were trimmed by 2 bases and 1 base, with 14 bases remaining between them. The CDR3 covers 17 residues.

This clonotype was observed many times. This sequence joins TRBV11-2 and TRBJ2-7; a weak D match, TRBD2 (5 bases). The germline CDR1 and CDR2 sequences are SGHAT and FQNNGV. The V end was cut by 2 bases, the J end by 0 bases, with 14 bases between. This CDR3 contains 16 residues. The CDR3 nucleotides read TGTGCCAGCAGCTTATTGGGAGTGACCCTCTCCTACGAGCAGTACTTC. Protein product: CASSLLGVTLSYEQYF. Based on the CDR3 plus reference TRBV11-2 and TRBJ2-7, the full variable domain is EAGVAQSPRYKIIEKRQSVAFWCNPISGHATLYWYQQILGQGPKLLIQFQNNGVVDDSQLPKDRFSAERLKGVDSTLKIQPAKLEDSAVYLCASSLLGVTLSYEQYFGPGTRLTVT.

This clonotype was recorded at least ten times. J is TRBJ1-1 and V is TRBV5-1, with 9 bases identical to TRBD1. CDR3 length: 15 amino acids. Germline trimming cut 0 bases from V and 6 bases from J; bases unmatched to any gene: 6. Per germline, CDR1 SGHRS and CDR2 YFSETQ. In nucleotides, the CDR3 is TGCGCCAGCAGCTTGGGGACAGGGGAGGGCCCTGAAGCTTTCTTT. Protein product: CASSLGTGEGPEAFF.

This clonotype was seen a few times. This CDR3 is CASSQESGIGGEQYF. The CDR3 DNA is TGCGCCAGCAGCCAAGAATCCGGGATAGGAGGCGAGCAGTACTTC. V gene TRBV4-1 combines with J gene TRBJ2-7; the D gene is possibly TRBD2 (5 bases). The CDR3 is made up of 15 amino acids. CDR1 and CDR2 (germline): MGHRA, YSYEKL. V lost 0 bases and J 6 bases, leaving 15 bases between the germline ends.

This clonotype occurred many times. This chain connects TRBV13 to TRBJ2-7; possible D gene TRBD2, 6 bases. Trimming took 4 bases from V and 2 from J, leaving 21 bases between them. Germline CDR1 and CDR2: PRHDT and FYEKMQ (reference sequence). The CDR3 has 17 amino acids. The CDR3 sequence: CASSYNKATSQTYEQYF. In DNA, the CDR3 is TGTGCCAGCAGCTATAATAAAGCAACTAGCCAAACCTACGAGCAGTACTTC.

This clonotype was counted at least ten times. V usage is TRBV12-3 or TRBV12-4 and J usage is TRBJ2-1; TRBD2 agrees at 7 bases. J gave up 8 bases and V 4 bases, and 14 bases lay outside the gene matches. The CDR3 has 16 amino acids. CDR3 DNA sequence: TGTGCCAGCAGTTACGAAGCGGGGTCCGCAGGCGATGAGCAGTTCTTC. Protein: CASSYEAGSAGDEQFF.

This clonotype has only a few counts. The CDR3 DNA reads TGTGCCAGCAGTGAAGCGGGGTTCTACGGAACGAACACCGGGGAGCTGTTTTTT. Amino acids: CASSEAGFYGTNTGELFF. This chain joins TRBV6-1 and TRBJ2-2; D ambiguous. Trimming cost V 0 bases and J 0 bases, with 14 bases left between them. This CDR3 comprises 18 residues. The germline CDR1 and CDR2 sequences are MNHNS and SASEGT.

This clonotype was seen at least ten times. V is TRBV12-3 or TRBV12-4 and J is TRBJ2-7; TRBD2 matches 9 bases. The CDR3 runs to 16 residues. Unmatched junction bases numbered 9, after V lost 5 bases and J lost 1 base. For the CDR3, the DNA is TGTGCCAGCAGTCGACAACGACTAGCGGCATCCTACGAGCAGTACTTC. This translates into CASSRQRLAASYEQYF.

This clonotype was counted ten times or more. This CDR3 reads CATSDLYGYTF. The CDR3 region has the DNA TGTGCCACCAGTGATTTGTACGGCTACACCTTC. This rearrangement joins TRBV24-1 to TRBJ1-2; D is unresolved. In germline, CDR1 is KGHDR, CDR2 SFDVKD. The CDR3 length is 11 residues. V was shortened by 0 bases and J by 8 bases, with 3 bases between the two germline ends.

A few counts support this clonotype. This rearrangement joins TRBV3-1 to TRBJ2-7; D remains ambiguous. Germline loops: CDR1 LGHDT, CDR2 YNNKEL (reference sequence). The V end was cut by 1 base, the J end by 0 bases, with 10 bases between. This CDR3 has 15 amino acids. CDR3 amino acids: CASSQGDILSYEQYF. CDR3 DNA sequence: TGTGCCAGCAGCCAAGGGGATATCCTCTCCTACGAGCAGTACTTC.

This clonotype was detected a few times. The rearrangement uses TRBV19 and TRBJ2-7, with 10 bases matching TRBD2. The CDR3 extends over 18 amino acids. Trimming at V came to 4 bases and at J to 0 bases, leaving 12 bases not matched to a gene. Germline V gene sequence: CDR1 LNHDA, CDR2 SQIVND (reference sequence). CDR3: CASSREVLAGVGSYEQYF. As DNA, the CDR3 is TGTGCCAGTAGTAGAGAGGTGCTAGCGGGAGTGGGCTCCTACGAGCAGTACTTC.

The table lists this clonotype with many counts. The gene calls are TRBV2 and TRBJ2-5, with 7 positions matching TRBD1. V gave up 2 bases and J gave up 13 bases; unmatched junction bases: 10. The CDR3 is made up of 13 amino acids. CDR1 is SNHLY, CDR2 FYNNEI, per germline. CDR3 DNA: TGTGCCAGCAGTGAAAACGGACAGGTAACCGTGTACTTC. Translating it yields CASSENGQVTVYF.

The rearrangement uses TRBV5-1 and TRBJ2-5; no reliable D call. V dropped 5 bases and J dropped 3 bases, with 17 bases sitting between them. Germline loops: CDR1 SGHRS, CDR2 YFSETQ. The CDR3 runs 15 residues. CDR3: CASSSSATRKETQYF. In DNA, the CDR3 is TGCGCCAGCAGTTCAAGCGCCACGAGGAAAGAGACCCAGTACTTC.

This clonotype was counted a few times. The CDR3 sequence: CASSPQLGAPINSPLHF. CDR3 DNA sequence: TGTGCCAGCTCACCACAATTAGGGGCGCCCATTAATTCACCCCTCCACTTT. The rearrangement links TRBV18 to TRBJ1-6; D perhaps matches TRBD1 (5 bases). Trimming removed 1 base from V and 6 bases from J, with 16 bases in between. The CDR3 spans 17 residues. The germline V gene encodes CDR1 KGHSH and CDR2 LQKENI.

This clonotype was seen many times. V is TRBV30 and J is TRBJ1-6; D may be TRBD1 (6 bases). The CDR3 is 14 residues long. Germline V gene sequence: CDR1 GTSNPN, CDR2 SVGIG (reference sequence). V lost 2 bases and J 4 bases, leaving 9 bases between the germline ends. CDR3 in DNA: TGTGCCTGGAGTCTACAGGGATATAATTCACCCCTCCACTTT. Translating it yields CAWSLQGYNSPLHF. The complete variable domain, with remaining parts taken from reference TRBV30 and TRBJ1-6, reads SQTIHQWPATLVQPVGSPLSLECTVEGTSNPNLYWYRQAAGRGLQLLFYSVGIGQISSEVPQNLSASRPQDRQFILSSKKLLLSDSGFYLCAWSLQGYNSPLHFGNGTRLTVT.

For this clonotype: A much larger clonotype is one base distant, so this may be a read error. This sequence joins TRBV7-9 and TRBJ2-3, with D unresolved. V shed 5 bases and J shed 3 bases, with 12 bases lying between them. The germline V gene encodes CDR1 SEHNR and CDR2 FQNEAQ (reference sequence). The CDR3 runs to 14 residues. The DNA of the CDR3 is TGTGCCAGCAGCCTCGCTCACGAAACAGATACGCAGTATTTT. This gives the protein CASSLAHETDTQYF.

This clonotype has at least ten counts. CDR3 region: CASSQGMGQGREQYF. CDR3 bases: TGTGCCAGCAGCCAAGGGATGGGACAGGGGCGCGAGCAGTACTTC. V usage is TRBV3-1 and J usage is TRBJ2-7; 10 bases fit TRBD1. The CDR3 has 15 residues. Germline V CDR1 and CDR2: LGHDT, YNNKEL (reference sequence). The V and J ends lost 1 base and 6 bases, in that order; junction bases with no gene match: 6.

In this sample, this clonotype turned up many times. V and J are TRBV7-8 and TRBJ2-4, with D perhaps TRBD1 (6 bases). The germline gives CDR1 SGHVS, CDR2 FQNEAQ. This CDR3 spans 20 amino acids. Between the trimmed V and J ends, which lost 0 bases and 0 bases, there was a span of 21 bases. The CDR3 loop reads CASSLAFKGERSLAKNIQYF. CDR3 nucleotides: TGTGCCAGCAGCTTAGCGTTTAAGGGGGAACGCAGTCTAGCCAAAAACATTCAGTACTTC.

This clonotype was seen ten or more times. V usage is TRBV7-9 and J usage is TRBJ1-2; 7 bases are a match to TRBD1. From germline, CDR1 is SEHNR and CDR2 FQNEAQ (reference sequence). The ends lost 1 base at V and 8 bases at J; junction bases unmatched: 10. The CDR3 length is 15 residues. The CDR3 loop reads CASSLDWTGGDGYTF. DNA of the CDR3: TGTGCCAGCAGCTTAGACTGGACAGGCGGAGACGGCTACACCTTC.

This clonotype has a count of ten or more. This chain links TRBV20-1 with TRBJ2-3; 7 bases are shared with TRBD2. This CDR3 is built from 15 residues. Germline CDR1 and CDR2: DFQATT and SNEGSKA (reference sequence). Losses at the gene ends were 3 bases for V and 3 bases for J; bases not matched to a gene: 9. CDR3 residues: CSASIGLVVTDTQYF. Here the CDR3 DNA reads TGCAGTGCTAGTATTGGACTAGTTGTAACAGATACGCAGTATTTT.

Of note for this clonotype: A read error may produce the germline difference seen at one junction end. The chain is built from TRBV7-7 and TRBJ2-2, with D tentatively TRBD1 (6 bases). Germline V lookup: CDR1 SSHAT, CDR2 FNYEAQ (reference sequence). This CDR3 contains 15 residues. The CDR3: CASSAGVLGSGELFF. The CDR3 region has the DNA TGTGCTAGCAGCGCAGGGGTCCTCGGTAGCGGGGAGCTGTTTTTT. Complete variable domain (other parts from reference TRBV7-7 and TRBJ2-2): GAGVSQSPRYKVTKRGQDVTLRCDPISSHATLYWYQQALGQGPEFLTYFNYEAQPDKSGLPSDRFSAERPEGSISTLTIQRTEQRDSAMYRCASSAGVLGSGELFFGEGSRLTVL.

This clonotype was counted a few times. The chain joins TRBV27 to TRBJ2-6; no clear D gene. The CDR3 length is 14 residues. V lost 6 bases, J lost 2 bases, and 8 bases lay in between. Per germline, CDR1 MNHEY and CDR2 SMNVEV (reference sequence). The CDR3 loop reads CASRSLAGANVLTF. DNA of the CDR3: TGTGCCAGCAGGAGCCTGGCTGGGGCCAACGTCCTGACTTTC. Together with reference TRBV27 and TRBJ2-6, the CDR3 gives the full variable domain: EAQVTQNPRYLITVTGKKLTVTCSQNMNHEYMSWYRQDPGLGLRQIYYSMNVEVTDKGDVPEGYKVSRKEKRNFPLILESPSPNQTSLYFCASRSLAGANVLTFGAGSRLTVL.

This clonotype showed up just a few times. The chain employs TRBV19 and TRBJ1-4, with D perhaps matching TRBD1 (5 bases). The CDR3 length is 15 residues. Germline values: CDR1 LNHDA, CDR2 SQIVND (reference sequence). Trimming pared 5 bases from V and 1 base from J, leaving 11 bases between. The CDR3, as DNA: TGTGCCAGTAGTGCGTCCAGGGAAACTAATGAAAAACTGTTTTTT. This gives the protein CASSASRETNEKLFF.

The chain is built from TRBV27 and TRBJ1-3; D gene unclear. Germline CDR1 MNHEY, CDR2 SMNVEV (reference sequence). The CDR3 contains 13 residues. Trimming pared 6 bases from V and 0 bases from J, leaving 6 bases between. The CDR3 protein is CASRRDSGNTIYF. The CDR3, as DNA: TGTGCCAGCAGGAGGGACTCTGGAAACACCATATATTTT.